A single sample is the source of the 16 T cell receptor beta chains below, sequenced in a study of blood T cell repertoires in COVID-19 (dated by TCRdb to the early 2020s). The library was built by means of the immunoSEQ multiplex PCR assay. TCRdb re-hosts the immuneACCESS table, in-frame sequences only. Its copies lack some clones; in the studies checked, an unresolved V gene accounts for under half of them, and the cause for the rest is not known. Recorded for this sample are fewer than 250,000 clones; 65% to 90% of them occurred a single time. Approximately 4.5% of the sample is in the top ten clones. Input material: peripheral blood. The receptors stem from a woman aged 70-85 years with acute or convalescent COVID-19.

The DNA of the CDR3 is TGCGCCAGCAGCAGGACAGGGGGCCATACTAACTATGGCTACACCTTC. Its translation: CASSRTGGHTNYGYTF. This chain uses TRBV5-1 with TRBJ1-2; 11 nucleotides agree with TRBD1. The germline CDR1 and CDR2 sequences are SGHRS and YFSETQ. The junction had 5 bases not matched to a gene; V was cut back by 4 bases and J by 0 bases. The CDR3 is 16 residues long.

The V and J genes are TRBV3-1 (or the pseudogene TRBV3-2) and TRBJ1-3; D uncertain. The CDR3 loop spans 17 amino acids. Trimming left V 0 bases short and J 2 bases short, with 14 bases between. Germline V CDR1 and CDR2: LGHDT, YNNKEL (reference sequence). The CDR3 nucleotides are TGTGCCAGCAGCCAAGAGAGGGCAGGAGCTACTGGAAACACCATATATTTT. Translating gives CASSQERAGATGNTIYF.

The CDR3 protein is CASRQTGGRNTEAFF. Written as DNA, the CDR3 is TGTGCCAGCAGACAAACAGGGGGGAGGAACACTGAAGCTTTCTTT. The chain is built from TRBV6-1 and TRBJ1-1; 8 bases are shared with TRBD1. V lost 6 bases and J lost 1; bases outside the gene matches: 7. CDR3 size: 15 residues. Germline CDR1 reads MNHNS; CDR2 reads SASEGT.

This clone has only a few counts. This rearrangement joins TRBV7-2 to TRBJ1-6, with D possibly TRBD1 on 6 matching bases. The CDR3 has 14 residues. Looked up from germline, CDR1 is SGHTA and CDR2 is FQGNSA. Trimming took off 5 bases at V and 5 bases at J, with 10 bases between the two ends. The CDR3 reads CASSPRTDNSPLHF. CDR3 DNA sequence: TGTGCCAGCAGCCCACGGACAGATAATTCACCCCTCCACTTT.

V usage is TRBV2 and J usage is TRBJ1-3; 9 bases fit TRBD1. Trimming took 5 bases from V and 0 from J; bases not matched to a gene: 14. The CDR3 sequence is 19 residues long. CDR1 SNHLY and CDR2 FYNNEI come from the germline V gene. The CDR3 DNA sequence: TGTGCCAGCAGTCCTTCCGGGACAGGGCAAAGGCCCTCTGGAAACACCATATATTTT. This translates into CASSPSGTGQRPSGNTIYF.

The chain combines TRBV29-1 with TRBJ1-1; D is possibly TRBD1 (6 bases). CDR3 length: 14 amino acids. Deletions cut 4 bases from V and 1 base from J, with 13 bases between. CDR1 is SQVTM and CDR2 is ANQGSEA in the germline V gene. For the CDR3, the DNA is TGCAGCGTTGCTCGGACAGTCAGGAACACTGAAGCTTTCTTT. Translated: CSVARTVRNTEAFF.

This chain joins TRBV3-1 (or the pseudogene TRBV3-2) and TRBJ1-5, with 9 bases lining up with TRBD1. Per the germline V gene, CDR1 is LGHDT and CDR2 is YNNKEL (reference sequence). This CDR3 has 14 residues. After removal of 1 base from V and 5 bases from J, the junction contained 0 bases not matched to a gene. CDR3 sequence: CASSQGTGDQPQHF. The CDR3 region has the DNA TGTGCCAGCAGCCAAGGGACAGGGGATCAGCCCCAGCATTTT.

In its sample, this clone was seen once. The chain links TRBV7-2 to TRBJ1-2; D ambiguous. The CDR3 totals 14 residues. V was cut by 2 bases and J by 2 bases, with 9 bases left in between. CDR1 is SGHTA and CDR2 is FQGNSA in the germline V gene. The CDR3 nucleotides are TGTGCCAGCAGCTTATTCGGGGTCAACTATGGCTACACCTTC. It specifies CASSLFGVNYGYTF.

V gene TRBV29-1 combines with J gene TRBJ2-1; 13 nucleotides match TRBD2. CDR1 is SQVTM and CDR2 is ANQGSEA in the germline V gene. Unmatched junction bases numbered 3, after V lost 7 bases and J lost 6 bases. The CDR3 consists of 13 residues. The CDR3 region has the DNA TGCAGCGGTCGGACTAGCGGGGGCAATGAGCAGTTCTTC. It specifies CSGRTSGGNEQFF.

The chain joins TRBV14 to TRBJ2-1; 10 nucleotides agree with TRBD2. CDR3 length: 16 amino acids. V lost 1 base, J lost 2 bases, and 2 bases stayed unmatched. CDR1 is SGHDN, CDR2 FVKESK, per germline. CDR3 nucleotides: TGTGCCAGCAGCCAAGGGACTAGCGGCGCCTACAATGAGCAGTTCTTC. Protein: CASSQGTSGAYNEQFF.

The V and J genes are TRBV10-1 and TRBJ1-5; weak D call: TRBD1 (5 bases). The germline V gene encodes CDR1 WNHNN and CDR2 SYGVQD (reference sequence). This CDR3 has 15 amino acids. Trimming took off 6 bases at V and 0 bases at J, with 12 bases between the two ends. The CDR3 region is CASRRRGYSNQPQHF. The DNA for the CDR3 is TGCGCCAGCAGAAGACGGGGGTATAGCAATCAGCCCCAGCATTTT.

This chain connects TRBV6-2 or TRBV6-3 to TRBJ1-2; D is possibly TRBD1 (5 bases). V was pared by 0 bases and J by 4 bases, with 9 bases between. This CDR3 has 14 residues. Germline V lookup: CDR1 MNHEY, CDR2 SVGEGT. CDR3 region: CASSYSMTAYGYTF. The CDR3 DNA sequence: TGTGCCAGCAGTTACTCAATGACAGCCTATGGCTACACCTTC.

This clone was observed once. This CDR3 reads CASSQIGQGVEAFF. In DNA form, the CDR3 reads TGTGCCAGCAGCCAGATCGGACAGGGGGTGGAAGCTTTCTTT. The chain employs TRBV7-2 and TRBJ1-1, with TRBD1 matching over 10 bases. This CDR3 contains 14 residues. V shed 5 bases and J 8 bases; nucleotides not matched to a gene: 8. Germline CDR1 is SGHTA and CDR2 is FQGNSA.

This clone has only a few counts. V is TRBV10-3 and J is TRBJ1-2, with 7 nucleotides matching TRBD1. The CDR3 contains 15 residues. The ends lost 0 bases at V and 4 bases at J; junction bases unmatched: 5. CDR1 is ENHRY and CDR2 is SYGVKD in the germline V gene. The CDR3 is CAISESTGVGYGYTF. DNA of the CDR3: TGTGCCATCAGTGAGTCAACAGGGGTGGGCTATGGCTACACCTTC.

This clone was found a few times. V is TRBV19 and J is TRBJ1-5; the D gene is possibly TRBD1 (5 bases). Germline CDR1 LNHDA, CDR2 SQIVND (reference sequence). This CDR3 has 17 residues. V lost 8 bases and J 7 bases, leaving 27 bases between the germline ends. CDR3 in amino acids: CASSVGAVSRAGQPQHF. In nucleotides, the CDR3 is TGTGCCAGTTCCGTAGGGGCGGTATCCAGGGCAGGGCAGCCCCAGCATTTT.

This sequence joins TRBV19 and TRBJ1-6, with a tentative D call TRBD1 (5 bases). Germline V gene data show CDR1 as LNHDA and CDR2 as SQIVND (reference sequence). V lost 11 bases to trimming and J lost 4 bases, with 15 bases between them. CDR3 length: 14 amino acids. Written as DNA, the CDR3 is TGTGCCGTCTCGGGGGGACTTTATAATTCACCCCTCCACTTT. It yields the protein CAVSGGLYNSPLHF.